This is a list of T cell receptor beta chains from one sample in a study of vaccination and CD4 T cells after COVID-19. TCRdb re-called the PCR reads with MiXCR, one entry per CDR3 protein. The table records roughly 12,000 distinct CDR3 sequences, around a third of them present only once. Antigen specificity for these receptors is unknown. This specimen was CD4+ T cells from blood, cultured in vitro, taken before SARS-CoV-2 vaccination. These receptors all stem from a human donor who received a COVID-19 vaccine. The CDR3 runs from the conserved cysteine through the conserved F or W. The D gene is left open where the match is weak. Clone size is not always given. Where it is, it says once, few, many or a class for expanded clones.

TRBJ2-5 - TRBV7-3 - CASSFLGGSQETQYF TGTGCCAGCAGCTTTTTGGGCGGTTCCCAAGAGACCCAGTACTTC
TRBJ1-1 TRBD1 TRBV6-2/TRBV6-3 - CASSSDREGLHTEAFF TGTGCCAGCAGCTCGGACAGGGAGGGTTTACACACTGAAGCTTTCTTT
TRBJ2-1 - TRBV5-1 - CASSYLGQSSYNEQFF TGCGCCAGCAGCTATCTTGGGCAGAGCTCCTACAATGAGCAGTTCTTC
TRBJ1-5 TRBD1 TRBV4-2 - CASSQDIRHFRDRGNQPQHF TGTGCCAGCAGCCAAGATATTCGGCACTTCCGGGACAGGGGAAATCAGCCCCAGCATTTT
TRBJ1-3 - TRBV6-5 - CASSYSRALGNTIYF TGTGCCAGCAGTTACTCGAGGGCGCTCGGAAACACCATATATTTT
TRBJ1-5 - TRBV25-1 few CASRAQGFLSNQPQHF TGTGCCAGCAGGGCTCAGGGGTTTCTTAGCAATCAGCCCCAGCATTTT
TRBJ1-2 - TRBV12-3/TRBV12-4 few CASSFTLGIGYTF TGTGCCAGCAGTTTTACCTTGGGCATTGGCTACACCTTC
TRBJ1-2 - TRBV27 - CASSRSGDNYGYTF TGTGCCAGCAGTAGGTCAGGAGACAACTATGGCTACACCTTC
TRBJ2-5 TRBD2 TRBV20-1 few CSAGGGQETQYF TGCAGTGCTGGGGGGGGACAAGAGACCCAGTACTTC
TRBJ2-1 - TRBV10-3 - CAISEMMGGEQFF TGTGCCATCAGTGAAATGATGGGAGGCGAGCAGTTCTTC
TRBJ1-1 - TRBV18 - CASSQVGNTEAFF TGTGCCAGCTCCCAAGTAGGAAACACTGAAGCTTTCTTT
TRBJ2-2 - TRBV20-1 - CSAPTSTGELFF TGCAGTGCCCCGACCTCGACCGGGGAGCTGTTTTTT
TRBJ2-7 - TRBV5-1 - CASSLGLGTESSYEQYF TGCGCCAGCAGCTTGGGGCTAGGGACCGAAAGCTCCTACGAGCAGTACTTC
TRBJ2-3 TRBD2 TRBV7-8 - CASGPSSGGDTQYF TGTGCCAGCGGTCCGTCTAGCGGGGGGGATACGCAGTATTTT
TRBJ1-3 - TRBV20-1 - CSARDRAGSGNTIYF TGCAGTGCTAGAGATAGGGCAGGCTCTGGAAACACCATATATTTT
TRBJ1-3 - TRBV12-3/TRBV12-4 - CASSLELGNTIYF TGTGCCAGCAGTTTAGAACTTGGAAACACCATATATTTT
TRBJ2-3 TRBD1 TRBV20-1 - CSARPDRGSTDTQYF TGCAGTGCTAGACCCGACAGGGGGAGCACAGATACGCAGTATTTT
TRBJ1-1 TRBD1 TRBV20-1 few CSASGDRVTNTEAFF TGCAGTGCTAGTGGGGACAGGGTAACTAACACTGAAGCTTTCTTT
TRBJ2-1 TRBD2 TRBV6-1 - CASSERLAGYTYNEQFF TGTGCCAGCAGTGAACGGCTAGCGGGGTATACCTACAATGAGCAGTTCTTC
TRBJ2-5 - TRBV5-1 - CASSLRALEGTQYF TGCGCCAGCAGCTTGCGGGCCTTAGAGGGGACCCAGTACTTC
TRBJ2-3 - TRBV29-1 - CSVTGGDTDTQYF TGCAGCGTCACAGGGGGGGACACAGATACGCAGTATTTT
TRBJ2-6 TRBD2 TRBV19 few CASSQTSGGSGANVLTF TGTGCCAGTAGTCAGACTAGCGGGGGTTCTGGGGCCAACGTCCTGACTTTC
TRBJ2-7 - TRBV20-1 - CSASRPGSGYEQYF TGCAGTGCTAGTCGTCCGGGGAGTGGGTACGAGCAGTACTTC
TRBJ1-6 - TRBV7-9 few CASSLENSPLHF TGTGCCAGCAGCTTAGAGAATTCACCCCTCCACTTT
TRBJ1-6 - TRBV20-1 - CSASGPGNESPLHF TGCAGTGCTAGTGGACCGGGTAACGAGTCACCCCTCCACTTT
TRBJ2-4 - TRBV5-6 - CASSSGTVYRNIQYF TGTGCCAGCAGCTCCGGGACGGTCTACCGAAACATTCAGTACTTC
TRBJ2-7 - TRBV2 few CASSPTETYEQYF TGTGCCAGCAGCCCGACAGAAACCTACGAGCAGTACTTC
TRBJ2-3 TRBD2 TRBV6-1 - CASSPGGAGGPGDTQYF TGTGCCAGCAGCCCCGGGGGGGCGGGGGGGCCTGGAGATACGCAGTATTTT
TRBJ1-1 - TRBV4-1 - CASSQGAIKSTEAFF TGCGCCAGCAGCCAAGGGGCCATTAAGAGCACTGAAGCTTTCTTT
TRBJ2-1 TRBD2 TRBV7-6 - CASSFLLAGGRNEQFF TGTGCCAGCAGCTTCCTACTAGCGGGGGGGAGGAATGAGCAGTTCTTC
TRBJ2-3 - TRBV10-1 - CASSESGTENHIF TGCGCCAGCAGTGAGTCGGGGACCGAGAATCATATTTTT
TRBJ1-5 TRBD1 TRBV30 - CAWSLGGAGLQHF TGTGCCTGGAGTCTAGGGGGCGCGGGTCTCCAGCATTTT
TRBJ1-4 - TRBV10-3 - CAIWAGAREKLFF TGTGCCATCTGGGCGGGGGCCCGAGAAAAACTGTTTTTT
TRBJ1-1 - TRBV6-5 - CASSYSTDDGEAFF TGTGCCAGCAGTTACTCGACGGACGACGGTGAAGCTTTCTTT
TRBJ1-2 - TRBV6-5 - CASSYSEGFDYGYTF TGTGCCAGCAGTTACTCGGAGGGCTTCGACTATGGCTACACCTTC
TRBJ2-3 - TRBV20-1 few CSARVKGGHTTDTQYF TGCAGTGCTAGAGTTAAGGGGGGCCATACCACAGATACGCAGTATTTT
TRBJ1-3 - TRBV15 few CATTRWEGNTIYF TGTGCCACCACCCGCTGGGAGGGCAACACCATATATTTT
TRBJ2-7 - TRBV21-1 - CASSPKGRVPSYEQYF TGTGCCAGCAGCCCCAAAGGAAGGGTCCCATCCTACGAGCAGTACTTC
TRBJ2-5 TRBD2 TRBV20-1 - CSAPPATGGGAYQETQYF TGCAGTGCTCCACCCGCGACAGGCGGGGGGGCGTACCAAGAGACCCAGTACTTC
TRBJ1-2 TRBD1 TRBV6-5 medium-sized CASSSWTGGDGYGYTF TGTGCCAGCAGTTCTTGGACAGGGGGGGACGGCTATGGCTACACCTTC
TRBJ1-1 - TRBV10-3 once CAISGVRDTGRGGEAFF TGTGCCATCAGTGGAGTACGGGACACCGGAAGGGGGGGTGAAGCTTTCTTT
TRBJ2-7 - TRBV6-2/TRBV6-3 few CASRGDRGYEQYF TGTGCCAGCAGGGGGGATCGAGGCTACGAGCAGTACTTC
TRBJ2-7 - TRBV20-1 few CSARGRLVLSYEQYF TGCAGTGCTAGAGGGCGACTAGTATTATCCTACGAGCAGTACTTC
TRBJ1-2 - TRBV20-1 - CSARVQLLGYTF TGCAGTGCTAGAGTTCAGCTCCTCGGCTACACCTTC
TRBJ1-1 - TRBV20-1 once CSARKGRYTEAFF TGCAGTGCTAGAAAGGGGAGGTACACTGAAGCTTTCTTT
TRBJ2-1 - TRBV20-1 few CSASGDLRASYNEQFF TGCAGTGCTTCGGGGGACCTGAGAGCCTCCTACAATGAGCAGTTCTTC
TRBJ2-1 TRBD2 TRBV18 - CASSPRAGTYNEQFF TGTGCCAGCTCACCAAGAGCGGGGACTTACAATGAGCAGTTCTTC
TRBJ2-5 - TRBV20-1 - CSASGQAQETQYF TGCAGTGCTAGCGGGCAGGCCCAAGAGACCCAGTACTTC
TRBJ1-6 - TRBV24-1 - CATLKGLYNSPLHF TGTGCCACGCTGAAAGGACTTTATAATTCACCCCTCCACTTT
TRBJ2-7 - TRBV25-1 - CASTSTGEQYF TGTGCCAGCACCTCGACCGGCGAGCAGTACTTC
TRBJ2-2 - TRBV30 - CAWSVRTAGELFF TGTGCCTGGAGTGTACGGACCGCCGGGGAGCTGTTTTTT
TRBJ2-7 TRBD2 TRBV6-1 few CASSTGLAGGHSEQYF TGTGCCAGCAGCACGGGACTAGCGGGGGGGCATTCCGAGCAGTACTTC
TRBJ2-1 - TRBV6-5 - CASSYYGGPLPHEQFF TGTGCCAGCAGTTACTATGGCGGGCCCCTCCCGCATGAGCAGTTCTTC
TRBJ2-6 TRBD1 TRBV27 - CASSSWDSRTSGANVLTF TGTGCCAGCAGTTCCTGGGACAGTCGGACCTCTGGGGCCAACGTCCTGACTTTC
TRBJ2-1 TRBD1 TRBV19 - CATKDRGDHNEQFF TGTGCCACCAAGGACAGGGGCGACCACAATGAGCAGTTCTTC
TRBJ1-6 - TRBV15 - CATSRGGRGDNSPLHF TGTGCCACCAGCAGAGGGGGACGGGGCGATAATTCACCCCTCCACTTT
TRBJ1-2 TRBD1 TRBV6-2/TRBV6-3 medium-sized CASDPGGSGYTF TGTGCCAGCGACCCAGGGGGTAGTGGCTACACCTTC
TRBJ1-6 TRBD1 TRBV7-2 - CASSFRQGARNSPLHF TGTGCCAGCAGCTTTAGACAGGGGGCGCGAAATTCACCCCTCCACTTT
TRBJ2-5 TRBD2 TRBV7-2 few CASSRGGSETQYF TGTGCCAGCAGCCGCGGGGGTTCGGAGACCCAGTACTTC
TRBJ2-2 - TRBV5-1 - CASSSTASNTGELFF TGCGCCAGCAGCTCGACAGCCAGTAACACCGGGGAGCTGTTTTTT